This T cell receptor beta chain appears in the sequencing data of a study of identical twins. Study-wide findings and caveats: Cord blood beta clonotypes present at high abundance carried fewer insertions; no such pattern appeared in memory repertoires.

TCRdb processed the 5' RACE reads anew with MiXCR; each CDR3 protein has one entry. The data show about 690,000 distinct CDR3 sequences, 21% seen once. Of note for this clonotype: Antigen: not known.

The data were also submitted as part of a second study, on T cells expressing NK-cell markers. That work contributes: The study drew TCR beta repertoires from sorted CD3+CD56+NKG2C+, CD3+CD56+NKG2C- and CD3+CD56-NKG2C+ T cells. Just one sequenced donor of eight was HCMV-seronegative, while seven were seropositive.

Sequenced sample: PBMCs. This receptor was obtained from a woman aged 18-30 years in good health.

CDR3 residues: CSARVRIPASTDTQYF. The CDR3 DNA sequence: TGCAGTGCTAGAGTCCGGATACCGGCTAGCACAGATACGCAGTATTTT. The chain combines TRBV20-1 with TRBJ2-3; D is unresolved. Trimming took 1 base from V and 0 from J, leaving 14 bases between them. CDR1 is DFQATT, CDR2 SNEGSKA, per germline (reference sequence). The CDR3 loop spans 16 amino acids.